Below are 32 T cell receptor beta chains sequenced from a single sample in a study of cytomegalovirus exposure and HLA in healthy donors. The primer mix had 60 Vbeta and 13 Jbeta primers. Assay: immunoSEQ multiplex PCR; the TCRdb copy retains only in-frame clones and omits some. The sample holds around 170,000 clones, 80% to 85% seen once. What was sequenced was PBMCs. Receptor source: a woman aged 18-29 years in good health and CMV-seronegative.

V is TRBV5-1 and J is TRBJ2-1, with 9 nucleotides matching TRBD2. Germline-derived CDR1 and CDR2 are SGHRS and YFSETQ. The CDR3 length is 16 residues. The J segment lost 2 bases and the V segment lost 4 bases, leaving 7 bases of the junction unmatched. The CDR3 reads CASSHPGGGAYNEQFF. The CDR3 DNA reads TGCGCCAGCAGCCACCCGGGCGGGGGGGCCTACAATGAGCAGTTCTTC.

This chain uses TRBV7-9 with TRBJ2-7; 7 positions agree with TRBD1. CDR1 is SEHNR, CDR2 FQNEAQ, per germline (reference sequence). J gave up 3 bases and V 5 bases, and 10 bases lay outside the gene matches. The CDR3 runs to 15 residues. The CDR3 nucleotides read TGTGCCAGCAGCCTGGCGATAGACAGGGACTACGAGCAGTACTTC. Residues: CASSLAIDRDYEQYF. Full variable domain (outside the CDR3, taken from reference TRBV7-9 and TRBJ2-7): DTGVSQNPRHKITKRGQNVTFRCDPISEHNRLYWYRQTLGQGPEFLTYFQNEAQLEKSRLLSDRFSAERPKGSFSTLEIQRTEQGDSAMYLCASSLAIDRDYEQYFGPGTRLTVT.

The CDR3 spells CAISLGTRHYEQYF. In nucleotides, the CDR3 is TGTGCCATCAGCTTGGGGACACGGCACTACGAGCAGTACTTC. The V call is TRBV10-3, the J call TRBJ2-7, with D perhaps matching TRBD1 (6 bases). Germline loops: CDR1 ENHRY, CDR2 SYGVKD. Trimming pared 6 bases from V and 3 bases from J, leaving 15 bases between. The CDR3 runs 14 residues.

The count of this clone is one. The chain has TRBV6-5 and TRBJ2-6; D is unclear. The ends were cut back, 7 bases at V and 2 bases at J, with 6 bases in the middle. The CDR3 has 13 amino acids. Germline CDR1 is MNHEY and CDR2 is SVGAGI. For the CDR3, the DNA is TGTGCCAGCAAACGGGCTGGGGCCAACGTCCTGACTTTC. Translating it yields CASKRAGANVLTF.

For this clone: The junction departs from germline at one end; a sequencing error may be responsible. This sequence joins TRBV9 and TRBJ2-7; D possibly corresponds to TRBD1 (6 bases). This CDR3 is built from 14 residues. CDR1 SGDLS and CDR2 YYNGEE come from the germline V gene. This chain's CDR3 is CARCPGTTSYGQYF. The CDR3 region has the DNA TGTGCCAGATGCCCTGGGACAACCTCCTACGGGCAGTACTTC.

The CDR3 loop is CASSAVFAGGEQYF. The DNA for the CDR3 is TGTGCCAGCAGCGCTGTGTTTGCGGGTGGGGAGCAGTACTTC. J is TRBJ2-7 and V is TRBV5-5; perhaps TRBD2 as D (5 bases). Germline V gene lookup returns CDR1 SGHKS and CDR2 YYEKEE (reference sequence). The CDR3 is 14 residues long. Trimming stripped 4 bases from V and 7 bases from J, with 18 bases between.

This clone was picked up one time. The chain carries TRBV25-1 and TRBJ1-2; maybe TRBD1 (5 bases). The CDR3 extends over 13 amino acids. V lost 5 bases, J lost 1 base, and 8 bases lay in between. The V gene's germline CDR1 is MGHDK and CDR2 SYGVNS. The CDR3 DNA sequence: TGTGCCAGCAGTAGAGACAGTAACTATGGCTACACCTTC. Its translation: CASSRDSNYGYTF.

The chain links TRBV7-7 to TRBJ2-7; possible D gene TRBD2, 5 bases. CDR1 is SSHAT, CDR2 FNYEAQ, per germline (reference sequence). The V end lost 3 bases, the J end lost 0 bases, and 12 bases lay between the germline ends. CDR3 length: 15 residues. The CDR3 DNA is TGTGCCAGCAGCTTGCTTCCGGGGTCCTCCTACGAGCAGTACTTC. It is translated as CASSLLPGSSYEQYF.

The chain combines TRBV28 with TRBJ1-5, with D possibly matching TRBD1 (5 bases). The V end was cut by 2 bases, the J end by 1 base, with 18 bases between. Per germline, CDR1 MDHEN and CDR2 SYDVKM. The CDR3 runs 18 residues. Written as DNA, the CDR3 is TGTGCCAGCAGTTTAATAGGGCAGGGAAGGGTGAGCAATCAGCCCCAGCATTTT. Protein sequence: CASSLIGQGRVSNQPQHF.

The chain recombines TRBV6-5 with TRBJ2-5; D unclear. Per germline, CDR1 MNHEY and CDR2 SVGAGI. CDR3 size: 14 residues. V gave up 2 bases and J gave up 4 bases, with 11 bases separating them. CDR3 in amino acids: CASSYIGFSETQYF. The DNA of the CDR3 is TGTGCCAGCAGTTACATCGGTTTTTCAGAGACCCAGTACTTC.

This clone occurred once. The V gene is TRBV27, the J gene TRBJ2-7, with 9 bases lining up with TRBD1. Germline CDR1 and CDR2: MNHEY and SMNVEV (reference sequence). The CDR3 covers 14 residues. V was clipped by 10 bases and J by 5 bases; unmatched bases: 12. CDR3 amino acids: CAIYTRTGVDEQYF. The DNA of the CDR3 is TGTGCCATCTACACACGGACAGGGGTGGACGAGCAGTACTTC.

This rearrangement joins TRBV5-5 to TRBJ2-7; no clear D gene. Trimming removed 2 bases from V and 0 bases from J, with 9 bases in between. The CDR3 loop spans 14 amino acids. Germline V gene lookup returns CDR1 SGHKS and CDR2 YYEKEE (reference sequence). The CDR3 DNA reads TGTGCCAGCAGCTTCTCCCAGGCCTCCTACGAGCAGTACTTC. Protein sequence: CASSFSQASYEQYF. The whole variable domain, filled in from reference TRBV5-5 and TRBJ2-7, reads DAGVTQSPTHLIKTRGQQVTLRCSPISGHKSVSWYQQVLGQGPQFIFQYYEKEERGRGNFPDRFSARQFPNYSSELNVNALLLGDSALYLCASSFSQASYEQYFGPGTRLTVT.

The rearrangement uses TRBV28 and TRBJ2-7, with no clear D. Trimming took 2 bases from V and 2 from J, leaving 7 bases between them. Germline V CDR1 and CDR2: MDHEN, SYDVKM. This CDR3 has 13 residues. The CDR3 region is CASSLREPYEQYF. CDR3 DNA sequence: TGTGCCAGCAGTTTACGAGAGCCCTACGAGCAGTACTTC.

The chain links TRBV5-1 to TRBJ1-4, with D unclear. Trimming took off 0 bases at V and 0 bases at J, with 6 bases between the two ends. CDR1 is SGHRS and CDR2 is YFSETQ in the germline V gene. The CDR3 contains 15 residues. CDR3: CASSLVRATNEKLFF. Written as DNA, the CDR3 is TGCGCCAGCAGCTTGGTTAGAGCAACTAATGAAAAACTGTTTTTT. Together with reference TRBV5-1 and TRBJ1-4, the CDR3 gives the full variable domain: KAGVTQTPRYLIKTRGQQVTLSCSPISGHRSVSWYQQTPGQGLQFLFEYFSETQRNKGNFPGRFSGRQFSNSRSEMNVSTLELGDSALYLCASSLVRATNEKLFFGSGTQLSVL.

The rearrangement links TRBV27 to TRBJ2-5; D is possibly TRBD1 (6 bases). Germline CDR1 MNHEY, CDR2 SMNVEV (reference sequence). V was pared by 5 bases and J by 5 bases, with 15 bases between. The CDR3 covers 14 residues. The CDR3 DNA reads as TGTGCCAGCAGTCTAGTCCAGGGGTGGGAGACCCAGTACTTC. It yields the protein CASSLVQGWETQYF.

This sequence joins TRBV12-5 and TRBJ2-7; a weak D match, TRBD2 (6 bases). V lost 3 bases and J lost 0, with 15 bases in between. This CDR3 region has 16 residues. CDR1 and CDR2 (germline): LGHNT, FRNRAP. The CDR3 reads CASGLSGRGLSYEQYF. The CDR3 DNA sequence: TGTGCTAGTGGTTTATCGGGTAGGGGACTCTCCTACGAGCAGTACTTC. Supplemented by reference TRBV12-5 and TRBJ2-7, the full variable domain reads DARVTQTPRHKVTEMGQEVTMRCQPILGHNTVFWYRQTMMQGLELLAYFRNRAPLDDSGMPKDRFSAEMPDATLATLKIQPSEPRDSAVYFCASGLSGRGLSYEQYFGPGTRLTVT.

V is TRBV6-6 and J is TRBJ2-3; perhaps TRBD1 as D (6 bases). The CDR3 runs 14 residues. V gave up 4 bases and J gave up 5 bases, with 13 bases separating them. The germline gives CDR1 MNHNY, CDR2 SVGAGI (reference sequence). CDR3 loop: CASSFKAGEDTQYF. The CDR3, as DNA: TGTGCCAGCAGTTTCAAGGCAGGGGAAGATACGCAGTATTTT.

V is TRBV7-9 and J is TRBJ1-1; TRBD1 matches at 7 bases. This CDR3 has 12 residues. The germline gives CDR1 SEHNR, CDR2 FQNEAQ (reference sequence). J gave up 6 bases and V 5 bases, and 3 bases lay outside the gene matches. The CDR3 coding sequence is TGTGCCAGCAGCCCGGGGACAGCTGAAGCTTTCTTT. Translated, it gives CASSPGTAEAFF.

This clone was seen a few times. The V call is TRBV6-1, the J call TRBJ1-5; D gene uncertain. The V end lost 1 base, the J end lost 7 bases, and 14 bases lay between the germline ends. Germline V CDR1 and CDR2: MNHNS, SASEGT. CDR3 length equals 15 residues. The CDR3 coding sequence is TGTGCCAGCAGTGAAGGGATCGCAGGCGGGCAGCCCCAGCATTTT. Its protein is CASSEGIAGGQPQHF.

The V call is TRBV6-6, the J call TRBJ2-7, with 8 bases lining up with TRBD2. Trimming took 4 bases from V and 2 from J; bases not matched to a gene: 7. The V gene's germline CDR1 is MNHNY and CDR2 SVGAGI (reference sequence). The CDR3 spans 15 residues. CDR3 protein: CASSFPSGSPYEQYF. The CDR3 nucleotides read TGTGCCAGCAGTTTCCCAAGCGGGAGCCCCTACGAGCAGTACTTC.

This chain connects TRBV6-1 to TRBJ2-3; D is undetermined. Trimming removed 7 bases from V and 5 bases from J, with 16 bases in between. The CDR3 covers 14 residues. Germline loops: CDR1 MNHNS, CDR2 SASEGT. CDR3 sequence (DNA): TGTGCCAGCACTATATCCCTACGTATAGATACGCAGTATTTT. This translates into CASTISLRIDTQYF.

The gene calls are TRBV5-1 and TRBJ1-2; TRBD1 matches at 9 bases. This CDR3 contains 14 residues. Per the germline V gene, CDR1 is SGHRS and CDR2 is YFSETQ. With 3 bases clipped from V and 3 bases from J, the junction kept 3 bases outside the gene matches. The DNA for the CDR3 is TGCGCCAGCAGCTCGGGACAGGGATACTATGGCTACACCTTC. It yields the protein CASSSGQGYYGYTF.

The rearrangement links TRBV5-1 to TRBJ2-3, with TRBD1 matching over 8 bases. This CDR3 spans 16 amino acids. CDR1 is SGHRS and CDR2 is YFSETQ in the germline V gene. Trimming at V came to 2 bases and at J to 3 bases, leaving 8 bases not matched to a gene. Here the CDR3 reads CASSFASTGGTDTQYF. DNA for the CDR3: TGCGCCAGCAGCTTCGCCAGTACAGGGGGAACAGATACGCAGTATTTT.

The chain links TRBV6-1 to TRBJ2-7; D perhaps matches TRBD2 (6 bases). V dropped 7 bases and J dropped 0 bases, with 13 bases sitting between them. CDR1 and CDR2 from the germline V gene are MNHNS and SASEGT. The CDR3 consists of 14 residues. In nucleotides, the CDR3 is TGTGCCAGCACCTTCGGCGGGGACTCCTACGAGCAGTACTTC. Its translation: CASTFGGDSYEQYF.

The V gene is TRBV5-1, the J gene TRBJ1-6; D remains ambiguous. The length of the CDR3 is 14 residues. From germline, CDR1 is SGHRS and CDR2 YFSETQ. Between the trimmed V and J ends, which lost 0 bases and 13 bases, there was a span of 14 bases. For the CDR3, the DNA is TGCGCCAGCAGCTTGGACGGCCCGAGGGATCCCCTCCACTTT. It specifies CASSLDGPRDPLHF. Looking up the rest from reference TRBV5-1 and TRBJ1-6 gives the full variable domain: KAGVTQTPRYLIKTRGQQVTLSCSPISGHRSVSWYQQTPGQGLQFLFEYFSETQRNKGNFPGRFSGRQFSNSRSEMNVSTLELGDSALYLCASSLDGPRDPLHFGNGTRLTVT.

With regard to this clone: At one end the junction does not follow the germline gene, possibly because of a read error. The chain uses TRBV14 and TRBJ1-3, with 11 nucleotides matching TRBD1. Germline lookup yields CDR1 SGHDN and CDR2 FVKESK. The CDR3 consists of 15 residues. Written as DNA, the CDR3 is TGTGCCAGCAGCCAGCGGACAGGGGGCGGAAGCACCATATATTTT. This translates into CASSQRTGGGSTIYF.

The V and J genes are TRBV27 and TRBJ1-1, with a tentative D call TRBD1 (6 bases). V lost 3 bases, J lost 8 bases, and 7 bases lay in between. The CDR3 has 11 amino acids. Germline-derived CDR1 and CDR2 are MNHEY and SMNVEV (reference sequence). CDR3 protein: CASSLGTEAFF. The CDR3 nucleotides are TGTGCCAGCAGTTTGGGGACAGAAGCTTTCTTT.

This chain uses TRBV5-1 with TRBJ2-1; D is possibly TRBD2 (7 bases). Germline loops: CDR1 SGHRS, CDR2 YFSETQ. The CDR3 length is 16 residues. V lost 0 bases and J lost 3, with 13 bases in between. This CDR3 is CASSLAAGASYNEQFF. DNA for the CDR3: TGCGCCAGCAGCTTGGCCGCGGGGGCCAGCTACAATGAGCAGTTCTTC.

The rearrangement uses TRBV5-1 and TRBJ1-1, with D hard to call. Germline lookup yields CDR1 SGHRS and CDR2 YFSETQ. V was trimmed by 3 bases and J by 6 bases, leaving 15 bases between them. The CDR3 contains 14 residues. CDR3 amino acids: CASSSGFRSPEAFF. The CDR3 DNA reads TGCGCCAGCAGCTCCGGGTTTAGATCCCCTGAAGCTTTCTTT.

The chain links TRBV10-2 to TRBJ2-5; 8 positions match TRBD2. The end of the DNA fits TRBJ2-7 better, so the J call may be wrong. The CDR3 runs 13 residues. Germline-derived CDR1 and CDR2 are WSHSY and SAAADI. The CDR3 loop reads CASTGGGTYEQYF. The DNA for the CDR3 is TGCGCCAGCACCGGGGGGGGCACCTACGAGCAGTACTTC.

The rearrangement links TRBV28 to TRBJ2-2; D ambiguous. The CDR3 sequence is 14 residues long. Germline-derived CDR1 and CDR2 are MDHEN and SYDVKM. The V end was cut by 1 base, the J end by 7 bases, with 10 bases between. CDR3 sequence: CASSLSGLVGELFF. The DNA of the CDR3 is TGTGCCAGCAGTTTATCTGGGCTCGTCGGGGAGCTGTTTTTT. The full variable domain, completed using reference TRBV28 and TRBJ2-2, is DVKVTQSSRYLVKRTGEKVFLECVQDMDHENMFWYRQDPGLGLRLIYFSYDVKMKEKGDIPEGYSVSREKKERFSLILESASTNQTSMYLCASSLSGLVGELFFGEGSRLTVL.

The J gene is TRBJ2-3, the V gene TRBV4-1; 7 bases match TRBD2. Unmatched junction bases numbered 8, after V lost 2 bases and J lost 6 bases. Germline CDR1 is MGHRA and CDR2 is YSYEKL. This CDR3 is 15 amino acids long. CDR3 DNA sequence: TGCGCCAGCAGCCAATCGACTAGCAAATCGGATACGCAGTATTTT. As protein: CASSQSTSKSDTQYF.